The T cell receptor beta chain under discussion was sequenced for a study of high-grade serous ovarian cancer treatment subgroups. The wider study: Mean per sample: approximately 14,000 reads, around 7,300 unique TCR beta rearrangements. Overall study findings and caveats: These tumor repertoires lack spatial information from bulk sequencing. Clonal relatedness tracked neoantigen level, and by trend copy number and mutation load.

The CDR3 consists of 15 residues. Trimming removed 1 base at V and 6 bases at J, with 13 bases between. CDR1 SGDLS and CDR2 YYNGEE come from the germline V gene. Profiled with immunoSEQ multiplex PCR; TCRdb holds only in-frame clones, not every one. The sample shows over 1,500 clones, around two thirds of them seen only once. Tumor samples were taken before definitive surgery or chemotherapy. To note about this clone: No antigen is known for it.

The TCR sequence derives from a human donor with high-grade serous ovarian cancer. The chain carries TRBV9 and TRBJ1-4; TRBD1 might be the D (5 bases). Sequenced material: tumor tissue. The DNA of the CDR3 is TGTGCCAGCAGCGTAAGGGGCGAGGTTGATGAAAAACTGTTTTTT. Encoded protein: CASSVRGEVDEKLFF. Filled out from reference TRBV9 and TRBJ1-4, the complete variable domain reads DSGVTQTPKHLITATGQRVTLRCSPRSGDLSVYWYQQSLDQGLQFLIQYYNGEERAKGNILERFSAQQFPDLHSELNLSSLELGDSALYFCASSVRGEVDEKLFFGSGTQLSVL.